Below are 22 T cell receptor beta chains sequenced from a single sample in a study of T cell responses to AZD1222 COVID-19 vaccine. This table comes from immunoSEQ multiplex PCR, and its TCRdb copy is limited to in-frame clones, with some not included. Among 200,000 or so clones listed, roughly 90% were seen once. The specimen comprised peripheral blood, sampled on day 0 of AZD1222 vaccination. These receptors were obtained from an adult in good health.

The chain carries TRBV19 and TRBJ2-7; perhaps D is TRBD1 or TRBD2 (5 bases each). CDR1 and CDR2 from the germline V gene are LNHDA and SQIVND (reference sequence). The CDR3 runs 13 residues. The V end was cut by 6 bases, the J end by 2 bases, with 11 bases between. CDR3 sequence reads: CASSLGATYEQYF. CDR3 nucleotides: TGTGCCAGTAGCCTCGGGGCCACCTACGAGCAGTACTTC.

This clone showed up just once. The rearrangement joins TRBV4-1 to TRBJ2-6; D not resolved. Germline V gene lookup returns CDR1 MGHRA and CDR2 YSYEKL. Trimming removed 3 bases at V and 1 base at J, with 16 bases between. The CDR3 loop spans 18 amino acids. The CDR3 DNA follows: TGCGCCAGCAGCCACCGCTCGCCTACGGAATCTGGGGCCAACGTCCTGACTTTC. It encodes CASSHRSPTESGANVLTF.

The V and J genes are TRBV4-1 and TRBJ2-5; D uncertain. This CDR3 has 15 residues. V shed 1 base and J shed 5 bases, with 14 bases lying between them. Per the germline V gene, CDR1 is MGHRA and CDR2 is YSYEKL. The CDR3 DNA reads TGCGCCAGCAGCCAAGGCGAGCTCCCCTGGGAGACCCAGTACTTC. Amino acid sequence: CASSQGELPWETQYF.

The chain uses TRBV19 and TRBJ1-1; the D is unclear. V was trimmed by 5 bases and J by 7 bases, leaving 11 bases between them. The CDR3 totals 12 residues. Germline values: CDR1 LNHDA, CDR2 SQIVND (reference sequence). In DNA form, the CDR3 reads TGTGCCAGTAGTGTCGAATCGGGTGAAGCTTTCTTT. As protein: CASSVESGEAFF.

The chain carries TRBV25-1 and TRBJ2-5, with a possible D match to TRBD2 (7 bases). From germline, CDR1 is MGHDK and CDR2 SYGVNS. The ends were cut back, 6 bases at V and 5 bases at J, with 16 bases in the middle. The CDR3 consists of 14 residues. As DNA, the CDR3 is TGTGCCAGCAGGGGGGGGACACCACGGGAGACCCAGTACTTC. Protein: CASRGGTPRETQYF.

The chain is built from TRBV9 and TRBJ2-1; 10 bases fit TRBD1. This CDR3 region has 16 residues. After removal of 6 bases from V and 2 bases from J, the junction contained 8 bases not matched to a gene. Germline loops: CDR1 SGDLS, CDR2 YYNGEE. The CDR3: CASTEGDRGTYNEQFF. The CDR3 nucleotides read TGTGCCAGCACCGAAGGGGACAGGGGCACCTACAATGAGCAGTTCTTC. Combining the CDR3 with reference TRBV9 and TRBJ2-1 gives the whole variable domain DSGVTQTPKHLITATGQRVTLRCSPRSGDLSVYWYQQSLDQGLQFLIQYYNGEERAKGNILERFSAQQFPDLHSELNLSSLELGDSALYFCASTEGDRGTYNEQFFGPGTRLTVL.

This chain joins TRBV7-8 and TRBJ1-6; 7 positions match TRBD1. Germline CDR1 SGHVS, CDR2 FQNEAQ. This CDR3 has 17 residues. Trimming at V came to 5 bases and at J to 5 bases, leaving 12 bases not matched to a gene. CDR3 residues: CASSHIRNRGDNSPLHF. The CDR3 DNA reads TGTGCCAGCAGCCATATCAGGAACAGGGGAGATAATTCACCCCTCCACTTT.

This chain links TRBV12-5 with TRBJ1-1; a weak D match, TRBD1 (5 bases). The CDR3 has 12 residues. Trimming took off 7 bases at V and 7 bases at J, with 13 bases between the two ends. Germline V gives CDR1 LGHNT, CDR2 FRNRAP. CDR3 sequence reads: CASATLGGEAFF. CDR3 in DNA: TGTGCTAGTGCCACTCTCGGGGGTGAAGCTTTCTTT.

This clone showed up just once. The chain joins TRBV19 to TRBJ1-1, with TRBD1 matching 8 bases. Germline V lookup: CDR1 LNHDA, CDR2 SQIVND (reference sequence). This CDR3 comprises 15 residues. V gave up 3 bases and J gave up 6 bases; unmatched junction bases: 9. The CDR3: CASSIRTGKLAEAFF. CDR3 nucleotide sequence: TGTGCCAGTAGTATTCGGACAGGGAAGCTCGCTGAAGCTTTCTTT.

This clone was observed once. The chain is built from TRBV24-1 and TRBJ2-2, with TRBD2 matching over 12 bases. Germline loops: CDR1 KGHDR, CDR2 SFDVKD. V dropped 5 bases and J dropped 5; count of bases not matched to a gene: 5. The CDR3 is made up of 16 amino acids. CDR3 sequence: CATSGASGRVTGELFF. The CDR3 DNA reads TGTGCCACCAGTGGAGCTAGCGGGAGGGTGACCGGGGAGCTGTTTTTT.

CDR3 DNA: TGTGCCAGCAGTTTGTCGGGGGTTGCGTCTATTAAGCAGGGAGATACGCAGTATTTT. It codes for CASSLSGVASIKQGDTQYF. The V gene is TRBV28, the J gene TRBJ2-3; possibly TRBD2 for D (6 bases). Germline loops: CDR1 MDHEN, CDR2 SYDVKM. V lost 3 bases and J lost 5, with 27 bases in between. CDR3 length: 19 amino acids.

The chain is built from TRBV5-8 and TRBJ1-6, with D unclear. The CDR3 runs 14 residues. CDR1 is SGHTS, CDR2 YDEGEE, per germline. V was shortened by 3 bases and J by 7 bases, with 11 bases between the two germline ends. CDR3 nucleotide sequence: TGTGCCAGCAGCTACCCCCTACCCAATTCACCCCTCCACTTT. This sequence encodes CASSYPLPNSPLHF.

This clone was detected once. One end of the junction fails to match germline, which may point to a read error. The rearrangement uses TRBV10-3 and TRBJ1-1; TRBD1 agrees at 7 bases. Germline CDR1 and CDR2: ENHRY and SYGVKD. The CDR3 runs 13 residues. As DNA, the CDR3 is TGTGCCATCACTGAGACAGGGATCGCTGAAGCTTTCTTT. Its translation is CAITETGIAEAFF.

The chain uses TRBV18 and TRBJ2-5; tentatively, D is TRBD2 (6 bases). CDR1 is KGHSH, CDR2 LQKENI, per germline. Trimming took 2 bases from V and 1 from J, leaving 17 bases between them. The CDR3 has 17 amino acids. The CDR3 is CASSPSAGPERQETQYF. The CDR3 nucleotides read TGTGCCAGCTCACCATCGGCGGGGCCAGAGCGCCAAGAGACCCAGTACTTC.

The J gene is TRBJ1-1, the V gene TRBV4-1; 7 bases match TRBD1. CDR1 is MGHRA, CDR2 YSYEKL, per germline. After removal of 5 bases from V and 5 bases from J, the junction contained 8 bases not matched to a gene. The CDR3 is 14 residues long. The CDR3 is CASSKNRGLTEAFF. The CDR3 DNA reads as TGCGCCAGCAGCAAAAACAGGGGTTTGACTGAAGCTTTCTTT.

The V and J genes are TRBV5-4 and TRBJ2-2; D might be TRBD1 (5 bases). V was trimmed by 1 base and J by 1 base, leaving 8 bases between them. The CDR3 runs 15 residues. In germline, CDR1 is SGHNT, CDR2 YYREEE (reference sequence). CDR3 coding DNA: TGTGCCAGCAGCTTGCCCCAGGGGAACACCGGGGAGCTGTTTTTT. This sequence encodes CASSLPQGNTGELFF.

The V call is TRBV6-5, the J call TRBJ1-1; 10 bases are a match to TRBD1. CDR1 and CDR2 (germline): MNHEY, SVGAGI. With V trimmed by 5 bases and J by 8 bases, 11 bases remained unmatched. The CDR3 consists of 15 residues. For the CDR3, the DNA is TGTGCCAGCAGTACCCTCGACAGGGGGCCGGGAGAAGCTTTCTTT. Translation gives CASSTLDRGPGEAFF.

This chain joins TRBV5-1 and TRBJ1-1; the match to TRBD1 covers 7 bases. CDR3 length: 15 residues. V gave up 2 bases and J gave up 4 bases; unmatched junction bases: 8. The germline V gene has CDR1 SGHRS and CDR2 YFSETQ. This CDR3 reads CASSLGQALVTEAFF. CDR3 nucleotide sequence: TGCGCCAGCAGCTTAGGACAGGCGTTGGTCACTGAAGCTTTCTTT.

The chain combines TRBV25-1 with TRBJ2-1; D may be TRBD1 (6 bases). The CDR3 has 15 amino acids. The V gene's germline CDR1 is MGHDK and CDR2 SYGVNS. Trimming removed 0 bases at V and 6 bases at J, with 12 bases between. CDR3 in DNA: TGTGCCAGCAGTGAATACCGGACAGCGACCAATGAGCAGTTCTTC. Protein product: CASSEYRTATNEQFF.

The V and J genes are TRBV7-9 and TRBJ2-5, with unresolved D. Germline V gene lookup returns CDR1 SEHNR and CDR2 FQNEAQ (reference sequence). The CDR3 is 13 residues long. V was pared by 5 bases and J by 0 bases, with 7 bases between. The CDR3 sequence is CASSPTYQETQYF. Here the CDR3 DNA reads TGTGCCAGCAGCCCAACGTACCAAGAGACCCAGTACTTC.

The CDR3 reads CATSDIGRGNEQFF. In DNA, the CDR3 is TGTGCCACCAGTGATATCGGACGAGGCAATGAGCAGTTCTTC. The chain combines TRBV24-1 with TRBJ2-1; no clear D gene. V dropped 3 bases and J dropped 6 bases, with 11 bases sitting between them. This CDR3 contains 14 residues. Germline CDR1 reads KGHDR; CDR2 reads SFDVKD.

The chain employs TRBV7-6 and TRBJ2-1; D not resolved. Deletions cut 4 bases from V and 10 bases from J, with 8 bases between. There are 11 residues in the CDR3. Looked up from germline, CDR1 is SGHVS and CDR2 is FNYEAQ. The DNA of the CDR3 is TGTGCCAGCAGCTCCACAGTCGAGCAGTTCTTC. Encoded protein: CASSSTVEQFF.